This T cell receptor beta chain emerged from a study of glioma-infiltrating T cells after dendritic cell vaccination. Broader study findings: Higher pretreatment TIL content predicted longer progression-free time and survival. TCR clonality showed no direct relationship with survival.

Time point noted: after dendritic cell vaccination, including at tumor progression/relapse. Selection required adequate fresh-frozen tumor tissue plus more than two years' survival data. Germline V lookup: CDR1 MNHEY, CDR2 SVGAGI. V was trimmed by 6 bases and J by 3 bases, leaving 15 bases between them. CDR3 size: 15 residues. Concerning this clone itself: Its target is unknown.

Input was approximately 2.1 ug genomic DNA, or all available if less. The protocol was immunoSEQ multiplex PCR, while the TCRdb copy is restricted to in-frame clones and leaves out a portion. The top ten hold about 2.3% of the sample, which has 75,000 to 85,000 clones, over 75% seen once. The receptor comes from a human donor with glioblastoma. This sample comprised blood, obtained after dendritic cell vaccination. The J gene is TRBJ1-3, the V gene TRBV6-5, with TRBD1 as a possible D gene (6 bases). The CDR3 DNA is TGTGCCAGCAGGAGGTTGGGGGCGGTTGGAAACACCATATATTTT. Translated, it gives CASRRLGAVGNTIYF.